Shown below are 24 T cell receptor delta chains from a single sample sequenced in a study of γδ T cells in repeated Plasmodium falciparum infection. TCRdb reran clone calling via CATT on the multiplex PCR reads. The data show some 100,000 delta-chain clones, with around 1.4% seen just once and about 10% held by the top ten. Gammadelta T cells were flow-sorted from PBMC into Vgamma9/Vdelta2+ and Vdelta2-negative populations for bulk analysis. Sequenced: gamma-delta T cells from blood. The receptors here all came from a pool of human donors (malaria-infected and uninfected, not separated).

This clone was observed a handful of times. This DNA's translation differs at residue 3 from TCRdb's protein, which comes from a much larger clone; a read error is likely, and the protein shown is translated from the DNA. This rearrangement joins TRDV2 to TRDJ1; D is ambiguous. The CDR3 is made up of 19 amino acids. Germline V CDR1 and CDR2: GEAIGNYY, EKD. CDR3: CARDTSGPRRSLLTDKLIF. The CDR3 DNA reads as TGTGCCCGTGACACGTCTGGTCCCCGGCGGTCCTTACTCACCGATAAACTCATCTTT.

This clone came up a few times. This likely traces to a read error, being one base from a far larger clone. The identical CDR3 is also encoded by other nucleotide sequences in the sample. This chain connects TRDV1 to TRDJ1; 9 nucleotides line up with TRDD3. Assignment of the J gene here rests on matching the DNA to germline, because TCRdb gives none. Looked up from germline, CDR1 is TSWWSYY and CDR2 is QGS. This CDR3 contains 19 residues. CDR3 in amino acids: CALGELAPNWGTYTDKLIF. The CDR3 bases are TGTGCTCTTGGGGAACTAGCTCCTAACTGGGGGACGTACACAGATAAACTCATCTTT.

This clone turned up a few times. A single base is all that separates this from a far larger clone, so a read error is likely. The same CDR3 arises from other DNA sequences in this sample as well. The V and J genes are TRDV1 and TRDJ1; 7 bases line up with TRDD3. The CDR3 spans 23 residues. Germline loops: CDR1 TSWWSYY, CDR2 QGS. Unmatched junction bases numbered 27, after V lost 1 base and J lost 1 base. The CDR3 is CALGERAHLKMAVWGGRTDKLIF. CDR3 bases: TGTGCTCTTGGGGAACGGGCACACCTCAAGATGGCGGTCTGGGGGGGGCGCACCGATAAACTCATCTTT.

The table lists this clone with a few counts. The translation of this DNA and the TCRdb protein of a much larger clone differ at residue 8, probably owing to a read error; the protein shown here is translated from the DNA. The rearrangement links TRDV2 to TRDJ1; tentatively, D is TRDD3 (6 bases). TCRdb offers no J gene call, so here the DNA was matched to germline to obtain one. The germline V gene encodes CDR1 GEAIGNYY and CDR2 EKD. Trimming shortened V by 0 bases and J by 6 bases, and 16 bases separated the two germline ends. The CDR3 covers 15 residues. The CDR3 reads CACDTLGAGDHKLIF. The CDR3 DNA reads as TGTGCCTGTGACACCCTTGGTGCGGGGGACCATAAACTCATCTTT.

This clone has a handful of counts. TCRdb pairs this DNA with a much larger clone's protein that differs at residue 6, likely a read error; the protein shown was translated from the DNA. This chain links TRDV2 with TRDJ2; 9 nucleotides agree with TRDD3. The J gene is not listed in TCRdb, so it was assigned here from a DNA match to germline. CDR3 length: 15 residues. CDR1 GEAIGNYY and CDR2 EKD come from the germline V gene. J was trimmed by 4 bases and V by 3 bases; bases with no gene match: 5. For the CDR3, the DNA is TGTGCCTGTGACGTACCGGGGGATACGACAGCACAACTCTTCTTT. Translating it yields CACDVPGDTTAQLFF.

As concerns this clone: The TCRdb protein comes from a much larger clone and disagrees with this DNA's translation at residues 8 and 9, likely due to a read error; the protein given here is derived from the DNA. This chain joins TRDV1 and TRDJ1; possibly TRDD1 for D (6 bases). Germline CDR1 TSWWSYY, CDR2 QGS. This CDR3 comprises 14 residues. V dropped 1 base and J dropped 4 bases, with 10 bases sitting between them. The CDR3 loop is CALGERRNIDKLIF. CDR3 bases: TGTGCTCTTGGGGAACGGAGAAATATCGATAAACTCATCTTT.

Concerning this clone: TCRdb attributes to this sequence the protein of a much larger clone, which differs from the DNA translation at residue 8; a read error is likely, and the protein displayed is translated from the DNA. The V call is TRDV1, the J call TRDJ1, with TRDD3 matching over 7 bases. V lost 2 bases to trimming and J lost 0 bases; unmatched junction nucleotides: 21. The CDR3 consists of 21 residues. In germline, CDR1 is TSWWSYY, CDR2 QGS. The CDR3 DNA is TGTGCTCTTGGGGAAAGTCATTCTCCTGTACTGGGGAGGGTCTACACCGATAAACTCATCTTT. Protein product: CALGESHSPVLGRVYTDKLIF.

Comments on this clone: A read error is likely here: a far larger clone is one base away. Other DNA sequences within the sample encode an identical CDR3. The gene calls are TRDV2 and TRDJ1, with D maybe TRDD3 (6 bases). The CDR3 loop spans 17 amino acids. Germline V gives CDR1 GEAIGNYY, CDR2 EKD. The CDR3 DNA is TGTGCCTGTGACACCGTGGGGATTCCCCTCGACACTGATAAACTCATCTTT. Its protein is CACDTVGIPLDTDKLIF.

This clone was detected only a few times. This sequence is one base from a far larger clone and is likely a read error. Other DNA sequences of this sample code for an identical CDR3. The chain uses TRDV1 and TRDJ1; 7 nucleotides line up with TRDD3. This CDR3 comprises 16 residues. The junction had 6 bases not matched to a gene; V was cut back by 2 bases and J by 0 bases. The germline V gene has CDR1 TSWWSYY and CDR2 QGS. CDR3 protein: CALGEFGGSYTDKLIF. As DNA, the CDR3 is TGTGCTCTTGGGGAATTCGGGGGATCCTACACCGATAAACTCATCTTT.

Concerning this clone itself: The likely explanation is a read error, given a far larger clone one base away. This chain uses TRDV1 with TRDJ3; tentative D call: TRDD3 (5 bases). The J gene, absent from TCRdb, was called here by matching the DNA to germline. Per the germline V gene, CDR1 is TSWWSYY and CDR2 is QGS. This CDR3 has 17 residues. CDR3 region: CALGENLLSWDTRQMFF. DNA for the CDR3: TGTGCCCTTGGGGAAAACCTCCTCTCCTGGGACACCCGACAGATGTTTTTC.

This clone was seen more than once but under ten times. One base separates it from a far larger clone, so it is likely a read error. Other DNA sequences in this specimen translate into the identical CDR3. The chain joins TRDV1 to TRDJ1, with D perhaps matching TRDD3 (6 bases). Here the J gene was assigned by germline matching of the DNA, as TCRdb has none. From germline, CDR1 is TSWWSYY and CDR2 QGS. The CDR3 is 16 amino acids. With 3 bases removed from V and 4 bases from J, the gap between germline ends came to 18 bases. The chain's CDR3 is CALGDPYGGTLDKLIF. CDR3 nucleotide sequence: TGTGCTCTTGGGGATCCCTACGGGGGGACGCTCGATAAACTCATCTTT.

As to this clone: The protein given by TCRdb reflects a much larger clone and differs at residue 13 from this DNA's translation, likely from a read error; the protein shown is the DNA's translation. The rearrangement links TRDV1 to TRDJ1; 7 positions match TRDD3. TCRdb is silent on the J gene; assignment here came from matching the DNA to germline. This CDR3 region has 19 residues. The germline V gene has CDR1 TSWWSYY and CDR2 QGS. The J segment lost 0 bases and the V segment lost 0 bases, leaving 13 bases of the junction unmatched. The CDR3: CALGELVSVVLGNTDKLIF. The CDR3 region has the DNA TGTGCTCTTGGGGAACTAGTATCCGTTGTACTGGGGAACACCGATAAACTCATCTTT.

A remark on this clone: TCRdb attributes to this sequence the protein of a much larger clone, which differs from the DNA translation at residue 20; a read error is likely, and the protein displayed is translated from the DNA. With the J gene uncalled, the V gene is TRDV1; TRDD3 is taken as the D call from the table, unchecked against the DNA. Looked up from germline, CDR1 is TSWWSYY and CDR2 is QGS. The CDR3 contains 21 residues. CDR3 in DNA: TGTGCTCTTGGGGAACCCCAACCTCTTCCCGGATGGGGGATACGGACCGATAAACTCACCTTT. This encodes CALGEPQPLPGWGIRTDKLTF.

In regard to this clone: This probably arose from a read error, given a far larger clone one base away. The chain carries TRDV3 and TRDJ1; D may be TRDD3 (6 bases). The J gene, left out of TCRdb, was set here by checking the DNA against germline. The CDR3 totals 18 residues. CDR1 and CDR2 from the germline V gene are TVYSNPD and GDNSRS (reference sequence). The CDR3 region has the DNA TGCGCCTTAGCCGTTACATTCTGGGGATTCGCTCGAGGGGGTAAACTCATCTTT. Translating gives CALAVTFWGFARGGKLIF.

Ten or more counts support this clone. This DNA translates differently at residue 18 from the TCRdb protein, which is that of a much larger clone; a read error is likely, and the protein shown is the DNA's own translation. The rearrangement joins TRDV3 to TRDJ1; 10 bases match TRDD3. The germline V gene has CDR1 TVYSNPD and CDR2 GDNSRS (reference sequence). The length of the CDR3 is 20 residues. DNA for the CDR3: TGTGCCTTTATTGGTCCCCGGTACTGGGGGATTTCAAAGTACACCGATAAACCCATCTTT. This gives the protein CAFIGPRYWGISKYTDKPIF.

As concerns this clone: Only one base separates this from a far larger clonotype, so it likely reflects a read error. Within the sample, other DNA sequences also encode this same CDR3. The V gene is TRDV1, the J gene TRDJ1; TRDD3 aligns across 8 bases. Germline V CDR1 and CDR2: TSWWSYY, QGS. The ends lost 1 base at V and 0 bases at J; junction bases unmatched: 31. The CDR3 totals 25 residues. CDR3 nucleotide sequence: TGTGCTCTTGGGGAACCCCACAGGCTTCCTGTACGTACTGGGGGGTACGCCGGGTACACCGATAAACTCATCTTT. Its translation: CALGEPHRLPVRTGGYAGYTDKLIF.

Many counts were recorded for this clone. This likely traces to a read error, being one base from a far larger clone. Within the sample, other DNA sequences also encode this same CDR3. Here the V gene is TRDV2, but the J gene went uncalled; TRDD3 is the table's D call, not checked against the DNA. Germline CDR1 and CDR2: GEAIGNYY and EKD. The CDR3 spans 17 residues. CDR3: CACDTVSSPGYTDKLIF. Written as DNA, the CDR3 is TGTGCCTGTGACACCGTGTCCTCTCCGGGGTACACCGATAAACTCATCTTC.

This clone occurred a few times. It differs at one base from a far larger clone, so likely a read error. Other DNA sequences within the sample encode an identical CDR3. The rearrangement joins TRDV1 to TRDJ1; D might be TRDD3 (5 bases). Assignment of the J gene here rests on matching the DNA to germline, because TCRdb gives none. The length of the CDR3 is 18 residues. Germline CDR1 reads TSWWSYY; CDR2 reads QGS. The DNA for the CDR3 is TGCGCTCTTGGGGAACTTTTCCCCATTCCGGGCGAATCTGGTAAACTCATCTTT. Protein product: CALGELFPIPGESGKLIF.

As concerns this clone: Since a much larger clone is just one base distant, this may be a read error. The CDR3 sequence: CALGEGGALHPVDTDKLIF. Written as DNA, the CDR3 is TGTGCTCTTGGGGAAGGAGGAGCACTGCACCCGGTCGACACCGATAAACTCATCTTT. The chain is built from TRDV1 and TRDJ1; D gene uncertain. As TCRdb names no J gene, one was assigned here on the basis of a DNA match to germline. The CDR3 runs 19 residues. CDR1 is TSWWSYY, CDR2 QGS, per germline. The V and J ends lost 2 bases and 0 bases respectively, with 22 bases between them.

In this sample, this clone is medium-sized. This CDR3 is also generated by other DNA sequences in the sample. CDR3 bases: TGTGCTCTTGGGGAACTAGGAGTCAGGAGCTTCCTACGGCTGGGGATGCCACCCAACCCATCCGATAAACTCATCTTT. It yields the protein CALGELGVRSFLRLGMPPNPSDKLIF. The chain is built from TRDV1 and TRDJ1, with TRDD2 matching over 8 bases. Germline trimming cut 0 bases from V and 3 bases from J; bases unmatched to any gene: 36. Germline V CDR1 and CDR2: TSWWSYY, QGS. The CDR3 has 26 residues.

This clone was recorded a few times. TCRdb shows a much larger clone's protein in place of this DNA's translation, and the two differ at residue 14, likely through a read error; the protein shown is translated from the DNA. The V gene is TRDV1, the J gene TRDJ1, with a tentative D call TRDD3 (8 bases). Assignment of the J gene here rests on matching the DNA to germline, because TCRdb gives none. Germline CDR1 is TSWWSYY and CDR2 is QGS. Trimming shortened V by 4 bases and J by 2 bases, and 38 bases separated the two germline ends. The length of the CDR3 is 23 residues. The CDR3 bases are TGTGCTCTTGGGGCTCGGCCTCTTCCTAATAGTCTGGGGGAAACGGGTTATACCGATAAACTCATCTTT. This sequence encodes CALGARPLPNSLGETGYTDKLIF.

To note about this clone: Translating this DNA gives a protein that differs at residue 17 from the TCRdb one, which belongs to a much larger clone; a read error is likely, and the protein shown is this translation. V gene TRDV2 combines with J gene TRDJ1; 13 bases fit TRDD3. Germline CDR1 GEAIGNYY, CDR2 EKD. CDR3 length: 18 amino acids. CDR3 residues: CACDVLGDTRSGTDKLTF. DNA of the CDR3: TGTGCCTGTGACGTACTGGGGGATACGCGGTCAGGCACCGATAAACTCACCTTT.

This clone was seen a handful of times. TCRdb's protein, taken from a much larger clone, differs from this DNA's translation at residue 5, likely owing to a read error; the protein displayed comes from the DNA. The chain joins TRDV1 to TRDJ1; 9 positions agree with TRDD3. Assignment of the J gene here rests on matching the DNA to germline, because TCRdb gives none. The CDR3 has 16 residues. CDR1 TSWWSYY and CDR2 QGS come from the germline V gene. The V and J ends lost 4 bases and 10 bases, in that order; junction bases with no gene match: 16. The CDR3: CALGAYGLGEMSGLIF. The CDR3, as DNA: TGTGCTCTTGGGGCCTATGGACTGGGGGAAATGTCTGGACTCATCTTT.

This clone has at least ten counts. The chain recombines TRDV1 with TRDJ1; weak D call: TRDD2 (5 bases). The J gene, left out of TCRdb, was set here by checking the DNA against germline. With 0 bases removed from V and 0 bases from J, the gap between germline ends came to 23 bases. CDR3 length: 20 amino acids. Germline V gene data show CDR1 as TSWWSYY and CDR2 as QGS. CDR3 DNA sequence: TGTGCTCTTGGGGAACTAAACGAGGGCCCTTCGCTCAGGTACACCGATAAACTCATCTTT. Protein: CALGELNEGPSLRYTDKLIF.